This T cell receptor (beta chain) stems from a study of Graves' ophthalmopathy and Graves' hyperthyroidism. Study background: At initial diagnosis, peripheral blood was obtained, and this preceded any treatment.

Calling hyperthyroidism stable required that no ophthalmopathy show up within 18 months of follow-up. Patients were excluded if they had other autoimmune diseases or uncontrolled infections, and likewise if pregnancy or lactation applied. The PBMCs were taken from approximately 11 ml of fresh peripheral blood. This clonotype has at least ten counts. TCR beta CDR3 amplification used RNA transcripts. The library came from an HTBI-primed first-round RT-PCR and a second-round multiplex PCR. TCRdb reanalysed the multiplex PCR reads using MiXCR and keeps one entry per CDR3 protein. The profile shows hundreds of thousands of distinct CDR3 sequences, about 20% of them singletons. Trimming cost V 1 base and J 2 bases, with 13 bases left between them. The CDR3 is 15 residues long. Germline CDR1 SGHRS, CDR2 YFSETQ.

This chain uses TRBV5-1 with TRBJ2-7; no firm D call. The specimen was peripheral blood. The origin of this receptor is a woman aged 18-29 years with stable Graves' hyperthyroidism. Some clones in this sample may be carry-over from other donors' samples. The CDR3 nucleotides are TGCGCCAGCAGCTTGCTCCGGACGGAGACCTACGAGCAGTACTTC. Its translation is CASSLLRTETYEQYF.